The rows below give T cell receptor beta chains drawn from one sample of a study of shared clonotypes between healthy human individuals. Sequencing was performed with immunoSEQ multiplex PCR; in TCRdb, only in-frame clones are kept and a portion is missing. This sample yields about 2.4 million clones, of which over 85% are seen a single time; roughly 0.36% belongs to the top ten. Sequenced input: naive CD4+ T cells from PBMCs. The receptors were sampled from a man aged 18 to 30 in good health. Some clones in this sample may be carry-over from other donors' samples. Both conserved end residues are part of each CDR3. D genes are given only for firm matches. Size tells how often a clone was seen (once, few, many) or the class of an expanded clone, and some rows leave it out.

DNA: TGTGCCAGCAGTTTTCGACTAAACACCATATATTTT
CDR3: CASSFRLNTIYF
V: TRBV28
size: few
J: TRBJ1-3
D: NA

DNA: TGCGCCAGCAGTGAGACCCTAGCGGGAGGCAAAAACATTCAGTACTTC
CDR3: CASSETLAGGKNIQYF
V: TRBV10-2
size: NA
J: TRBJ2-4
D: TRBD2

DNA: TGTGCCAGCAACAGTTGGGGACTAGCGGGGGGGGCGCAGTATTTT
CDR3: CASNSWGLAGGAQYF
V: TRBV28
size: NA
J: TRBJ2-3
D: TRBD2

DNA: TGTGCCAGCAGCCCACACTTAGACAGTACTAATGAAAAACTGTTTTTT
CDR3: CASSPHLDSTNEKLFF
V: TRBV7-2
size: NA
J: TRBJ1-4
D: NA

DNA: TGCGCCAGCAGTATGGGGACAGGGGCCAACTATGGCTACACCTTC
CDR3: CASSMGTGANYGYTF
V: TRBV5-1
size: NA
J: TRBJ1-2
D: TRBD1

DNA: TGTGCCAGCAGCCCTACTCTAGCGGCCCGCTACGAGCAGTACTTC
CDR3: CASSPTLAARYEQYF
V: TRBV7-2
size: NA
J: TRBJ2-7
D: TRBD2

DNA: TGTGCCAGCAGCGGCGGGGTTAGCAATGAGCAGTTCTTC
CDR3: CASSGGVSNEQFF
V: TRBV9
size: NA
J: TRBJ2-1
D: NA

DNA: TGCGCCAGCAGCCAAGTGGGGGGCCAGAGCTCCTACGAGCAGTACTTC
CDR3: CASSQVGGQSSYEQYF
V: TRBV4-3
size: NA
J: TRBJ2-7
D: NA

DNA: TGTGCCAGCAGTAAAACCCCGGGGCAGCCCCAGCATTTT
CDR3: CASSKTPGQPQHF
V: TRBV6-5
size: NA
J: TRBJ1-5
D: NA

DNA: TGTGCCAGCAGCTTGGGACAGGAGTTCACCGGGGAGCTGTTTTTT
CDR3: CASSLGQEFTGELFF
V: TRBV5-4
size: NA
J: TRBJ2-2
D: NA

DNA: TGTGCCAGCAGCGGGGCGGGGGATTCAGATACGCAGTATTTT
CDR3: CASSGAGDSDTQYF
V: TRBV5-4
size: NA
J: TRBJ2-3
D: TRBD2

DNA: TGTGCCAGCAGTCTGGGTGGACAGGGGGCAGCCAAAAACATTCAGTACTTC
CDR3: CASSLGGQGAAKNIQYF
V: TRBV28
size: NA
J: TRBJ2-4
D: TRBD1

DNA: TGTGCCAGCAGTTACTCTGGGGACAGGGTAACGGGAGGCTACACCTTC
CDR3: CASSYSGDRVTGGYTF
V: TRBV6-5
size: NA
J: TRBJ1-2
D: TRBD1

DNA: TGTGCCAGCATTGGGGCAGGGGGGGGATGGACTGAAGCTTTCTTT
CDR3: CASIGAGGGWTEAFF
V: TRBV28
size: NA
J: TRBJ1-1
D: TRBD1

DNA: TGCGCCAGCAGTCTACGGCAGTGTGACACAGATACGCAGTATTTT
CDR3: CASSLRQCDTDTQYF
V: TRBV23-1
size: NA
J: TRBJ2-3
D: NA

DNA: TGTGCCAGCAGCGTACAGGGGACAGATACGCAGTATTTT
CDR3: CASSVQGTDTQYF
V: TRBV7-9
size: NA
J: TRBJ2-3
D: TRBD1

DNA: TGCGCCAGCAGACCGGCTAGCGGTAGCTCCTACGAGCAGTACTTC
CDR3: CASRPASGSSYEQYF
V: TRBV4-1
size: NA
J: TRBJ2-7
D: TRBD2

DNA: TGCGCCAGCAGCCTGGGGAGGGCAGGACTTAACTATGGCTACACCTTC
CDR3: CASSLGRAGLNYGYTF
V: TRBV5-1
size: NA
J: TRBJ1-2
D: NA

DNA: TGTGCCAGCTCACCACTCCCTATAGGGGGGGCGGGTCAGCCCCAGCATTTT
CDR3: CASSPLPIGGAGQPQHF
V: TRBV18
size: NA
J: TRBJ1-5
D: NA

DNA: TGTGCCAGCAGCTTAGTCGGGGCAGGGGGCGCAGAGACCCAGTACTTC
CDR3: CASSLVGAGGAETQYF
V: TRBV7-7
size: NA
J: TRBJ2-5
D: TRBD1

DNA: TGTGCCAGCAGCTGGGGCGGCAAAAACATTCAGTACTTC
CDR3: CASSWGGKNIQYF
V: TRBV12-1
size: NA
J: TRBJ2-4
D: NA

DNA: TGTGCCAGCAGCATGACGGGCAGGGGGCGGCAAACTAGGAATGAGCAGTTCTTC
CDR3: CASSMTGRGRQTRNEQFF
V: TRBV28
size: NA
J: TRBJ2-1
D: TRBD1

DNA: TGTGCCAGCAGCCAACGGGGGCTCAAAGGGCAGTTCTTC
CDR3: CASSQRGLKGQFF
V: TRBV4-2
size: NA
J: TRBJ2-1
D: NA

DNA: TGTGCCAGTAGTAGTACAGGGACTCTACAATCACGGTACTTC
CDR3: CASSSTGTLQSRYF
V: TRBV19
size: NA
J: TRBJ2-7
D: NA

DNA: TGTGCCAGCAGTCCCATAGCGGGAGGCCCTCTCGAGCAGTACTTC
CDR3: CASSPIAGGPLEQYF
V: TRBV28
size: NA
J: TRBJ2-7
D: TRBD2

DNA: TGCGCCAGCAGCGAGGGGAACACTGAAGCTTTCTTT
CDR3: CASSEGNTEAFF
V: TRBV5-1
size: NA
J: TRBJ1-1
D: NA

DNA: TGTGCCAGCAGCTCCTCGGGTCCCTACGAGCAGTACTTC
CDR3: CASSSSGPYEQYF
V: TRBV7-9
size: NA
J: TRBJ2-7
D: NA

DNA: TGTGCCAGCAGCCCGTGGGGACAGACTACGGACTATGGCTACACCTTC
CDR3: CASSPWGQTTDYGYTF
V: TRBV5-6
size: NA
J: TRBJ1-2
D: TRBD1

DNA: TGTGCCAGCAGCTTAGACCCCTTGGCCTACACAGATACGCAGTATTTT
CDR3: CASSLDPLAYTDTQYF
V: TRBV7-2
size: once
J: TRBJ2-3
D: NA

DNA: TGTGCCGGCAGAGACCATAGAACTAGCACAGATACGCAGTATTTT
CDR3: CAGRDHRTSTDTQYF
V: TRBV5-4
size: NA
J: TRBJ2-3
D: NA

DNA: TGTGCCAGCAGCCTCGACCCGGGGACTACAGAGACCCAGTACTTC
CDR3: CASSLDPGTTETQYF
V: TRBV28
size: NA
J: TRBJ2-5
D: TRBD2

DNA: TGCGCCAGCAGCCAAGATAGGGCAGCCTCCTACGAGCAGTACTTC
CDR3: CASSQDRAASYEQYF
V: TRBV4-1
size: NA
J: TRBJ2-7
D: NA

DNA: TGTGCCAGCACCCCTGCCGGGGCCAGCACAGATACGCAGTATTTT
CDR3: CASTPAGASTDTQYF
V: TRBV7-6
size: NA
J: TRBJ2-3
D: NA

DNA: TGTGCCAGCAGTCTTAGACTAGCGTCCGGGGAGCTGTTTTTT
CDR3: CASSLRLASGELFF
V: TRBV2
size: NA
J: TRBJ2-2
D: TRBD2

DNA: TGTGCCAGCAGTCCCCCCGGGGCAGACTATGGCTACACCTTC
CDR3: CASSPPGADYGYTF
V: TRBV28
size: once
J: TRBJ1-2
D: NA

DNA: TGTGCCTGGAGTGTTGGGGGTTACGAGCAGTACTTC
CDR3: CAWSVGGYEQYF
V: TRBV30
size: NA
J: TRBJ2-7
D: NA

DNA: TGTGCCAGCAGTGAGCGACGCCATTCCCAGAACACTGAAGCTTTCTTT
CDR3: CASSERRHSQNTEAFF
V: TRBV2
size: NA
J: TRBJ1-1
D: NA

DNA: TGTGCCAGCAGCCGGAGTAGCGGGAGGCCCAATGAGCAGTTCTTC
CDR3: CASSRSSGRPNEQFF
V: TRBV5-4
size: once
J: TRBJ2-1
D: TRBD2

DNA: TGTGCCAGCAGAAGACAGGGTTTAGGGCAAGAGACCCAGTACTTC
CDR3: CASRRQGLGQETQYF
V: TRBV2
size: NA
J: TRBJ2-5
D: TRBD1

DNA: TGTGCCAGCAGCTTGGACGAGGGGTTCCATGGCTACACCTTC
CDR3: CASSLDEGFHGYTF
V: TRBV5-6
size: NA
J: TRBJ1-2
D: NA

DNA: TGTGCCAGCAGCGTAGCTATGAGCCTGGCAGATACGCAGTATTTT
CDR3: CASSVAMSLADTQYF
V: TRBV9
size: NA
J: TRBJ2-3
D: NA

DNA: TGTGCCAGCAGTCCGGGGACAGGGCGCAAAAATGAGCAGTTCTTC
CDR3: CASSPGTGRKNEQFF
V: TRBV11-3
size: NA
J: TRBJ2-1
D: TRBD1

DNA: TGTGCCATCAGTGATCCAGTAGGCGGGAGAGTACGCACCTACAATGAGCAGTTCTTC
CDR3: CAISDPVGGRVRTYNEQFF
V: TRBV10-3
size: NA
J: TRBJ2-1
D: TRBD2

DNA: TGTGCCAGTAGTATTTGGGAGGACACAGATACGCAGTATTTT
CDR3: CASSIWEDTDTQYF
V: TRBV19
size: NA
J: TRBJ2-3
D: NA

DNA: TGTGCCAGCAGTACCCTAGGGCCATCCTACGAGCAGTACTTC
CDR3: CASSTLGPSYEQYF
V: TRBV27
size: NA
J: TRBJ2-7
D: NA

DNA: TGTGCCAGCAGCTTACAGGGGCTCGAGCAGTACTTC
CDR3: CASSLQGLEQYF
V: TRBV7-9
size: NA
J: TRBJ2-7
D: NA

DNA: TGTGCCAGCAGTTACGGACTGACCTACGAGCAGTACTTC
CDR3: CASSYGLTYEQYF
V: TRBV6-6
size: NA
J: TRBJ2-7
D: NA

DNA: TGTGCCAGCAGCATTCGGACGGCCAACACTGAAGCTTTCTTT
CDR3: CASSIRTANTEAFF
V: TRBV2
size: NA
J: TRBJ1-1
D: NA

DNA: TGTGCCAGCAGCTTGGGGACTAGCGGCACCTACGAGCAGTACTTC
CDR3: CASSLGTSGTYEQYF
V: TRBV5-4
size: NA
J: TRBJ2-7
D: TRBD2

DNA: TGTGCCAGCAGCCTCAGGTTGGGGCTAACACGCACAGATACGCAGTATTTT
CDR3: CASSLRLGLTRTDTQYF
V: TRBV4-2
size: NA
J: TRBJ2-3
D: NA

DNA: TGTGCCAGCAGTTTGCCTCAAGGGAGTGAGCAGTTCTTC
CDR3: CASSLPQGSEQFF
V: TRBV28
size: NA
J: TRBJ2-1
D: NA

DNA: TGCGCCAGCAGCTTGCTGTCTAGCGGGGAGTATGAGCAGTTCTTC
CDR3: CASSLLSSGEYEQFF
V: TRBV5-1
size: once
J: TRBJ2-1
D: TRBD2

DNA: TGTGCCTGGGGCCGTACTAGCGGGACGACAGAGCAGTTCTTC
CDR3: CAWGRTSGTTEQFF
V: TRBV30
size: NA
J: TRBJ2-1
D: TRBD2